This TCR beta chain was recorded in a study of cytomegalovirus exposure and HLA in healthy donors. TCRdb's copy holds only in-frame clones and misses some; the assay was immunoSEQ multiplex PCR. The sample lists about 110,000 clones, 88% occurring once. V gave up 1 base and J gave up 1 base; unmatched junction bases: 5. The CDR3 loop spans 17 amino acids. CDR1 SGHRS and CDR2 YFSETQ come from the germline V gene. The rearrangement joins TRBV5-1 to TRBJ2-6; 7 bases fit TRBD1. This receptor was obtained from a woman younger than 45 in good health and CMV-seropositive. Sequencing was done on a sample of PBMCs. CDR3 sequence: CASSLPGGASGANVLTF. The DNA of the CDR3 is TGCGCCAGCAGCTTGCCAGGGGGTGCGTCTGGGGCCAACGTCCTGACTTTC.